These T cell receptor beta chains were read from a single sample in a study of shared clonotypes between healthy human individuals. The protocol was immunoSEQ multiplex PCR, while the TCRdb copy is restricted to in-frame clones and leaves out a portion. Of 2 million to 3 million clones in the sample, 93% were seen once. The sequencing input was naive CD4+ T cells from PBMCs. Receptors originate from a man in his late teens or twenties in good health. Some clones in this sample may be carry-over from other donors' samples. Both conserved end residues are part of each CDR3. A D gene is named only where the DNA matches it firmly. Rows give clone size only sometimes, using once, few, many, or a class for an expanded clone.

j_call: TRBJ2-3; clone_size: once; d_call: TRBD1; v_call: TRBV4-2; cdr3_nt: TGTGCCAGCAGCCAAGACAGGGGGCGCGCAGATACGCAGTATTTT; cdr3_aa: CASSQDRGRADTQYF
j_call: TRBJ2-5; clone_size: -; d_call: -; v_call: TRBV11-2; cdr3_nt: TGTGCCAGCAGCTTCCCGGGACAAGAGACCCAGTACTTC; cdr3_aa: CASSFPGQETQYF
j_call: TRBJ2-3; clone_size: -; d_call: -; v_call: TRBV7-7; cdr3_nt: TGTGCCAGCAGCTTAACGGGCCTCGATACGCAGTATTTT; cdr3_aa: CASSLTGLDTQYF
j_call: TRBJ1-1; clone_size: few; d_call: TRBD1; v_call: TRBV7-9; cdr3_nt: TGTGCCAGCAGCTCCGCAGACAGGGGTCCTGAAGCTTTCTTT; cdr3_aa: CASSSADRGPEAFF
j_call: TRBJ2-1; clone_size: -; d_call: TRBD1; v_call: TRBV28; cdr3_nt: TGTGCCAGCAGGTCAGGGGGACAGGGGGGCCATGAGCAGTTCTTC; cdr3_aa: CASRSGGQGGHEQFF
j_call: TRBJ2-1; clone_size: -; d_call: -; v_call: TRBV30; cdr3_nt: TGTGCCTGGAGTCCGCTCGTGGACTACAATGAGCAGTTCTTC; cdr3_aa: CAWSPLVDYNEQFF
j_call: TRBJ2-5; clone_size: once; d_call: -; v_call: TRBV5-1; cdr3_nt: TGCGCCAGCAGCCTGGACTCAAGGGAGACCCAGTACTTC; cdr3_aa: CASSLDSRETQYF
j_call: TRBJ2-6; clone_size: -; d_call: TRBD1; v_call: TRBV7-9; cdr3_nt: TGTGCCAGCAGCTCCCGAGCCGGGACAGGGATCTCTGGGGCCAACGTCCTGACTTTC; cdr3_aa: CASSSRAGTGISGANVLTF
j_call: TRBJ2-7; clone_size: -; d_call: -; v_call: TRBV30; cdr3_nt: TGTGCCTGGGTTACGGAATACGAGCAGTACTTC; cdr3_aa: CAWVTEYEQYF
j_call: TRBJ1-1; clone_size: once; d_call: -; v_call: TRBV5-1; cdr3_nt: TGCGCCAGCAGCTCCGGACAAGGTTTGACTGAAGCTTTCTTT; cdr3_aa: CASSSGQGLTEAFF
j_call: TRBJ2-7; clone_size: -; d_call: -; v_call: TRBV19; cdr3_nt: TGTGCCAGTAGTATGAGGGACGGGATTGGAGAGCAGTACTTC; cdr3_aa: CASSMRDGIGEQYF
j_call: TRBJ1-2; clone_size: -; d_call: TRBD1; v_call: TRBV4-1; cdr3_nt: TGCGCCAGCAGTCCGGGACAGGGTGTCTATGGCTACACCTTC; cdr3_aa: CASSPGQGVYGYTF
j_call: TRBJ2-5; clone_size: -; d_call: TRBD2; v_call: TRBV5-1; cdr3_nt: TGCGCCAGCAGCTTGGAAGGCGGGAGGGAGATGTATAGGTACTTC; cdr3_aa: CASSLEGGREMYRYF
j_call: TRBJ2-7; clone_size: once; d_call: -; v_call: TRBV28; cdr3_nt: TGTGCCAGCAGTTTATGGTGGGGATCGGCGTGGGAGCAGTACTTC; cdr3_aa: CASSLWWGSAWEQYF
j_call: TRBJ2-5; clone_size: -; d_call: -; v_call: TRBV6-5; cdr3_nt: TGTGCCAGCAGTTACTCGAGGGGGTCTTCCCAGTACTTC; cdr3_aa: CASSYSRGSSQYF
j_call: TRBJ1-2; clone_size: -; d_call: -; v_call: TRBV7-3; cdr3_nt: TGTGCCAGCAGCCTTGACAGGTCTAACTATGGCTACACCTTC; cdr3_aa: CASSLDRSNYGYTF
j_call: TRBJ1-1; clone_size: few; d_call: TRBD1; v_call: TRBV30; cdr3_nt: TGTGCCTGGACCAATCCGGGACAGGGGGCGAACACTGAAGCTTTCTTT; cdr3_aa: CAWTNPGQGANTEAFF
j_call: TRBJ2-3; clone_size: -; d_call: TRBD2; v_call: TRBV15; cdr3_nt: TGTGCCACCAGCACCAGACTAGCGGGAGGGCCTGATACGCAGTATTTT; cdr3_aa: CATSTRLAGGPDTQYF
j_call: TRBJ1-3; clone_size: -; d_call: -; v_call: TRBV18; cdr3_nt: TGTGCCAGCTCACGCCCAGGAGTGCCTGGAAACACCATATATTTT; cdr3_aa: CASSRPGVPGNTIYF
j_call: TRBJ2-1; clone_size: -; d_call: TRBD2; v_call: TRBV9; cdr3_nt: TGTGCCAGCAGCGGCCAGCGGGAACCCTACAATGAGCAGTTCTTC; cdr3_aa: CASSGQREPYNEQFF
j_call: TRBJ2-1; clone_size: -; d_call: TRBD2; v_call: TRBV7-3; cdr3_nt: TGTGCCAGCAGCCAGGTCCGGACTAGCGGGATTGGTGAGCAGTTCTTC; cdr3_aa: CASSQVRTSGIGEQFF
j_call: TRBJ2-2; clone_size: -; d_call: TRBD2; v_call: TRBV5-1; cdr3_nt: TGCGCCAGCAGCTACGGGACTAGCGGGAATTCCGCCGGGGAGCTGTTTTTT; cdr3_aa: CASSYGTSGNSAGELFF